The 18 T cell receptor beta chains below were found in one sample sequenced in a study of T cell responses to AZD1222 COVID-19 vaccine. This table comes from immunoSEQ multiplex PCR, and its TCRdb copy is limited to in-frame clones, with some not included. The repertoire holds over 75,000 clones, with around 85% as singletons. The input for sequencing was peripheral blood, taken 28 days after the second AZD1222 dose. These receptors were obtained from an adult who received the AZD1222 COVID-19 vaccine.

The rearrangement uses TRBV24-1 and TRBJ2-1; 11 bases fit TRBD1. The CDR3 contains 19 residues. Germline assignment: CDR1 KGHDR and CDR2 SFDVKD. Trimming took 8 bases from V and 0 from J; bases not matched to a gene: 14. The CDR3 DNA reads as TGTGCCACCAATTTTTCGGGACAGGGGGTCTACGGCTCCTACAATGAGCAGTTCTTC. It translates to CATNFSGQGVYGSYNEQFF.

The chain has TRBV5-1 and TRBJ1-4; D is perhaps TRBD1 (5 bases). CDR1 SGHRS and CDR2 YFSETQ come from the germline V gene. The CDR3 has 15 residues. V was cut by 0 bases and J by 6 bases, with 12 bases left in between. The CDR3: CASSLGSGLYEKLFF. CDR3 nucleotides: TGCGCCAGCAGCTTGGGCTCAGGGTTATATGAAAAACTGTTTTTT. Filled out from reference TRBV5-1 and TRBJ1-4, the complete variable domain reads KAGVTQTPRYLIKTRGQQVTLSCSPISGHRSVSWYQQTPGQGLQFLFEYFSETQRNKGNFPGRFSGRQFSNSRSEMNVSTLELGDSALYLCASSLGSGLYEKLFFGSGTQLSVL.

This sequence joins TRBV6-5 and TRBJ2-7; 9 nucleotides align to TRBD1. From germline, CDR1 is MNHEY and CDR2 SVGAGI. This CDR3 has 15 amino acids. Losses at the gene ends were 5 bases for V and 5 bases for J; bases not matched to a gene: 10. DNA of the CDR3: TGTGCCAGCAGTAAACGGGACAGGGACCTTGACGAGCAGTACTTC. It codes for CASSKRDRDLDEQYF.

The DNA of the CDR3 is TGCAGTGCTAGTATCCTAGCGGGAGGATTCCGAGCCCACAATGAGCAGTTCTTC. Its protein product is CSASILAGGFRAHNEQFF. The chain joins TRBV20-1 to TRBJ2-1; 11 bases align to TRBD2. V shed 3 bases, J shed 5 bases, and the junction held 15 bases outside the gene matches. CDR3 length equals 18 residues. Looked up from germline, CDR1 is DFQATT and CDR2 is SNEGSKA (reference sequence).

This chain joins TRBV24-1 and TRBJ1-5; 10 positions match TRBD1. The CDR3 sequence is 15 residues long. V gave up 7 bases and J gave up 4 bases; unmatched junction bases: 6. Germline V gene lookup returns CDR1 KGHDR and CDR2 SFDVKD. CDR3 in amino acids: CATSVGQGLNQPQHF. In DNA, the CDR3 is TGTGCCACCAGCGTGGGACAGGGGTTGAATCAGCCCCAGCATTTT.

The chain couples TRBV7-9 to TRBJ2-4; 7 bases align to TRBD1. The V gene end was trimmed by 5 bases and the J gene end by 6 bases; junction bases not matched to a gene: 10. The germline gives CDR1 SEHNR, CDR2 FQNEAQ (reference sequence). The CDR3 loop spans 15 amino acids. CDR3 coding DNA: TGTGCCAGCAGCCCGAAGCTGAGACAGGGAAACATTCAGTACTTC. Encoded protein: CASSPKLRQGNIQYF.

The genes are TRBV5-1 and TRBJ2-1; D call uncertain. This CDR3 region has 15 residues. Germline V gene data show CDR1 as SGHRS and CDR2 as YFSETQ. Between the trimmed V and J ends, which lost 1 base and 8 bases, there was a span of 16 bases. The CDR3 DNA sequence: TGCGCCAGCAGCTTGCCATTAAGACAATCGGATGAGCAGTTCTTC. This sequence encodes CASSLPLRQSDEQFF.

The chain employs TRBV7-3 and TRBJ2-1; a possible D gene is TRBD2 (6 bases). Trimming cost V 1 base and J 2 bases, with 18 bases left between them. This CDR3 spans 18 amino acids. Germline assignment: CDR1 SGHTA and CDR2 FQGTGA. The CDR3 spells CASSLNPPDRTTYNEQFF. Here the CDR3 DNA reads TGTGCCAGCAGCTTAAATCCCCCTGATCGGACTACCTACAATGAGCAGTTCTTC.

The rearrangement links TRBV7-2 to TRBJ1-6, with D possibly being TRBD1 (5 bases). Germline V gene lookup returns CDR1 SGHTA and CDR2 FQGNSA. The CDR3 totals 14 residues. V gave up 1 base and J gave up 10 bases, with 11 bases separating them. Written as DNA, the CDR3 is TGTGCCAGCAGCTTAGTAGAGGGACGGTCACCCCTCCACTTT. Translating it yields CASSLVEGRSPLHF.

This chain uses TRBV28 with TRBJ1-6, with TRBD1 identical over 7 bases. The germline gives CDR1 MDHEN, CDR2 SYDVKM. The length of the CDR3 is 16 residues. V gave up 6 bases and J gave up 3 bases; unmatched junction bases: 8. DNA for the CDR3: TGTGCCAGCAGCTTAGACCCAGGGGGCTATAATTCACCCCTCCACTTT. As protein: CASSLDPGGYNSPLHF.

On this clone itself: One end of the junction is discordant with germline, which a read error may explain. V gene TRBV7-2 combines with J gene TRBJ2-3; 14 bases match TRBD2. This CDR3 is 13 amino acids long. In germline, CDR1 is SGHTA, CDR2 FQGNSA. The CDR3 loop is CASSSTSGGAPRF. DNA of the CDR3: TGTGCCAGCAGCTCGACTAGCGGGGGGGCCCCGCGCTTT.

The chain is built from TRBV7-8 and TRBJ1-6, with 7 nucleotides matching TRBD1. The ends lost 1 base at V and 11 bases at J; junction bases unmatched: 8. The V gene's germline CDR1 is SGHVS and CDR2 FQNEAQ. This CDR3 contains 15 residues. CDR3 amino acids: CASSLVGTERAPLHF. As DNA, the CDR3 is TGTGCCAGCAGCTTAGTAGGGACAGAAAGGGCACCCCTCCACTTT. The complete variable domain, with remaining parts taken from reference TRBV7-8 and TRBJ1-6, reads GAGVSQSPRYKVAKRGQDVALRCDPISGHVSLFWYQQALGQGPEFLTYFQNEAQLDKSGLPSDRFFAERPEGSVSTLKIQRTQQEDSAVYLCASSLVGTERAPLHFGNGTRLTVT.

In this sample, this clone turned up a few times. The chain joins TRBV7-9 to TRBJ2-4; 8 bases fit TRBD1. Trimming removed 4 bases from V and 4 bases from J; junction bases left unmatched: 3. There are 14 residues in the CDR3. Per germline, CDR1 SEHNR and CDR2 FQNEAQ (reference sequence). CDR3 sequence reads: CASSSGQGKNIQYF. CDR3 DNA: TGTGCCAGCAGCTCCGGACAGGGTAAAAACATTCAGTACTTC.

The J gene is TRBJ1-6, the V gene TRBV5-1; D perhaps matches TRBD1 (6 bases). V lost 0 bases and J 7 bases, leaving 17 bases between the germline ends. CDR1 is SGHRS, CDR2 YFSETQ, per germline. The CDR3 has 17 residues. The DNA of the CDR3 is TGCGCCAGCAGCTTGGGAGGGGACACGAACCTCAATTCACCCCTCCACTTT. Residues: CASSLGGDTNLNSPLHF.

V is TRBV5-1 and J is TRBJ2-3; D not resolved. CDR1 is SGHRS, CDR2 YFSETQ, per germline. Trimming removed 0 bases at V and 0 bases at J, with 11 bases between. CDR3 length equals 16 residues. CDR3 in DNA: TGCGCCAGCAGCTTGGCGGAGAGCTCTAGCACAGATACGCAGTATTTT. Translated, it gives CASSLAESSSTDTQYF.

The V call is TRBV6-5, the J call TRBJ2-7, with 8 positions matching TRBD2. The CDR3 has 15 residues. Germline V gene sequence: CDR1 MNHEY, CDR2 SVGAGI. V lost 6 bases to trimming and J lost 5 bases; unmatched junction nucleotides: 12. The CDR3: CASRAVERGTHEQYF. The CDR3 bases are TGTGCCAGCAGGGCCGTGGAGCGGGGGACCCACGAGCAGTACTTC.

The chain recombines TRBV12-3 or TRBV12-4 with TRBJ2-7, with 10 bases that match TRBD2. This CDR3 comprises 12 residues. V shed 6 bases, J shed 5 bases, and the junction held 1 base outside the gene matches. The CDR3 DNA follows: TGTGCCAGCAGCGGACTAGCGGACGAGCAGTACTTC. Translated, it gives CASSGLADEQYF.

The chain recombines TRBV7-3 with TRBJ2-5, with D perhaps matching TRBD1 or TRBD2 (5 bases each). The V end was cut by 11 bases, the J end by 7 bases, with 8 bases between. Germline V gene sequence: CDR1 SGHTA, CDR2 FQGTGA. This CDR3 has 9 amino acids. DNA for the CDR3: TGTGCCGGGGGTTGGACCCAGTACTTC. This gives the protein CAGGWTQYF.